A single sample gave rise to the 23 T cell receptor beta chains below, sequenced in a study of blood T cell repertoires in COVID-19. TCRdb's copy holds only in-frame clones and misses some; the assay was immunoSEQ multiplex PCR. This sample has about 190,000 clones, with approximately 87% found just once. Sequenced input: peripheral blood. The receptors shown here come from a woman in her 70s with COVID-19, enrolled during active disease.

This chain joins TRBV12-1 and TRBJ2-7; the table's D call, TRBD1, was not checked against the DNA. TRBV12-1 is shown as a pseudogene. The CDR3 totals 14 residues. In DNA form, the CDR3 reads TGTGCCAGCAGGGGACAGGGAAGGGCCTACGAGCAGTACTTC. Residues: CASRGQGRAYEQYF.

The chain uses TRBV19 and TRBJ1-1, with a possible D match to TRBD1 (5 bases). The germline V gene has CDR1 LNHDA and CDR2 SQIVND (reference sequence). The CDR3 has 14 amino acids. With 6 bases removed from V and 2 bases from J, the gap between germline ends came to 13 bases. CDR3 DNA sequence: TGTGCCAGTAGAGACGACGGGGGAAACACTGAAGCTTTCTTT. This sequence encodes CASRDDGGNTEAFF.

The chain joins TRBV18 to TRBJ1-4; D is perhaps TRBD1 (5 bases). CDR3 length equals 16 residues. V was cut by 4 bases and J by 5 bases, with 17 bases left in between. Per germline, CDR1 KGHSH and CDR2 LQKENI. CDR3 residues: CASSQNTGDENEKLFF. In DNA, the CDR3 is TGTGCCAGCTCACAGAATACAGGAGATGAAAATGAAAAACTGTTTTTT.

The rearrangement joins TRBV28 to TRBJ1-2; TRBD1 agrees at 8 bases. The CDR3 extends over 15 amino acids. Germline values: CDR1 MDHEN, CDR2 SYDVKM. After removal of 5 bases from V and 3 bases from J, the junction contained 8 bases not matched to a gene. The CDR3 protein is CASSPRTGKDYGYTF. CDR3 bases: TGTGCCAGCAGTCCTCGGACAGGGAAGGACTATGGCTACACCTTC.

V and J are TRBV5-5 and TRBJ1-5; D gene unclear. The ends were cut back, 2 bases at V and 7 bases at J, with 7 bases in the middle. CDR1 is SGHKS, CDR2 YYEKEE, per germline (reference sequence). The CDR3 runs 12 residues. CDR3 loop: CASSLGSQPQHF. DNA of the CDR3: TGTGCCAGCAGCTTAGGTAGCCAGCCCCAGCATTTT.

The V call is TRBV19, the J call TRBJ2-1; 8 bases agree with TRBD2. The germline gives CDR1 LNHDA, CDR2 SQIVND (reference sequence). Trimming removed 7 bases from V and 2 bases from J; junction bases left unmatched: 7. This CDR3 has 15 amino acids. In DNA form, the CDR3 reads TGTGCCAGTACCCATGTCGGGAGGGCCTACAATGAGCAGTTCTTC. Its protein product is CASTHVGRAYNEQFF.

The V and J genes are TRBV28 and TRBJ1-1; D perhaps matches TRBD1 (6 bases). Trimming shortened V by 3 bases and J by 10 bases, and 12 bases separated the two germline ends. CDR1 MDHEN and CDR2 SYDVKM come from the germline V gene. The CDR3 is 12 residues long. In DNA, the CDR3 is TGTGCCAGCAGTTTGGGGGGGCGAGGAGCTTTCTTT. Its protein product is CASSLGGRGAFF.

V usage is TRBV5-6 and J usage is TRBJ2-7; D perhaps matches TRBD2 (5 bases). With 2 bases removed from V and 3 bases from J, the gap between germline ends came to 9 bases. Looked up from germline, CDR1 is SGHDT and CDR2 is YYEEEE. The CDR3 is 13 amino acids. This CDR3 reads CASSFERNYEQYF. The CDR3 nucleotides are TGTGCCAGCAGCTTCGAGCGGAACTACGAGCAGTACTTC.

In nucleotides, the CDR3 is TGTGCCAGTACCCCGACAGAGGCAGATACGCAGTATTTT. It yields the protein CASTPTEADTQYF. The chain has TRBV19 and TRBJ2-3, with D possibly TRBD1 on 5 matching bases. The germline V gene has CDR1 LNHDA and CDR2 SQIVND (reference sequence). The CDR3 length is 13 residues. Trimming removed 7 bases at V and 4 bases at J, with 12 bases between.

Only one count was recorded for this clone. The chain has TRBV19 and TRBJ1-6; the D is unclear. Trimming cost V 3 bases and J 0 bases, with 6 bases left between them. The CDR3 loop spans 15 amino acids. Germline values: CDR1 LNHDA, CDR2 SQIVND (reference sequence). CDR3 in amino acids: CASSIGSSYNSPLHF. CDR3 DNA sequence: TGTGCCAGTAGTATCGGGAGCTCCTATAATTCACCCCTCCACTTT.

This clone was detected once. The chain links TRBV28 to TRBJ1-1; 8 bases fit TRBD1. The V and J ends lost 5 bases and 7 bases, in that order; junction bases with no gene match: 9. CDR3 length: 14 amino acids. Germline V gene data show CDR1 as MDHEN and CDR2 as SYDVKM. The CDR3 nucleotides read TGTGCCAGCAGTGGCTTCAGGGGGCGCGGTGAAGCTTTCTTT. It yields the protein CASSGFRGRGEAFF.

The chain links TRBV5-1 to TRBJ1-2, with D possibly matching TRBD1 (5 bases). The CDR3 is 14 amino acids. Trimming took 4 bases from V and 8 from J, leaving 18 bases between them. Germline CDR1 SGHRS, CDR2 YFSETQ. CDR3 sequence reads: CASSPITGVGGYTF. CDR3 DNA sequence: TGCGCCAGCAGCCCAATAACGGGGGTCGGCGGCTACACCTTC.

This rearrangement joins TRBV7-3 to TRBJ1-5, with D tentatively TRBD1 (6 bases). The CDR3 loop spans 15 amino acids. V lost 5 bases, J lost 2 bases, and 13 bases lay in between. Germline lookup yields CDR1 SGHTA and CDR2 FQGTGA. CDR3 loop: CASSPGGGGNQPQHF. DNA of the CDR3: TGTGCCAGCAGCCCCGGGGGGGGCGGCAATCAGCCCCAGCATTTT.

The chain uses TRBV7-9 and TRBJ2-7, with a tentative D call TRBD1 (5 bases). Germline lookup yields CDR1 SEHNR and CDR2 FQNEAQ (reference sequence). The CDR3 runs 13 residues. The V and J ends lost 3 bases and 3 bases respectively, with 9 bases between them. CDR3 in DNA: TGTGCCAGCAGCTTCCTGGACAACTACGAGCAGTACTTC. Protein: CASSFLDNYEQYF.

This clone was seen a few times. CDR3 in amino acids: CASSQVAGETQYF. In nucleotides, the CDR3 is TGTGCCAGCAGCCAGGTGGCAGGCGAGACCCAGTACTTC. V is TRBV14 and J is TRBJ2-5; no clear D gene. Per germline, CDR1 SGHDN and CDR2 FVKESK. The germline V and J ends were trimmed by 3 bases and 5 bases, with 10 bases remaining between them. This CDR3 region has 13 residues. The entire variable domain, with the rest obtained from reference TRBV14 and TRBJ2-5, is as follows: EAGVTQFPSHSVIEKGQTVTLRCDPISGHDNLYWYRRVMGKEIKFLLHFVKESKQDESGMPNNRFLAERTGGTYSTLKVQPAELEDSGVYFCASSQVAGETQYFGPGTRLLVL.

V usage is TRBV30 and J usage is TRBJ2-5, with TRBD2 identical over 10 bases. V lost 1 base and J lost 7; bases outside the gene matches: 3. Per the germline V gene, CDR1 is GTSNPN and CDR2 is SVGIG (reference sequence). The CDR3 consists of 13 residues. CDR3 residues: CAWSGASGRTQYF. Written as DNA, the CDR3 is TGTGCCTGGAGTGGGGCTAGCGGGAGGACCCAGTACTTC.

The rearrangement links TRBV5-1 to TRBJ2-1; D not resolved. Germline V gives CDR1 SGHRS, CDR2 YFSETQ. This CDR3 has 13 amino acids. V gave up 0 bases and J gave up 8 bases, with 9 bases separating them. CDR3 DNA sequence: TGCGCCAGCAGCTTGGAAGAGTTGCATGAGCAGTTCTTC. Translation gives CASSLEELHEQFF.

The chain has TRBV5-1 and TRBJ2-3; TRBD2 matches 8 bases. Germline V gives CDR1 SGHRS, CDR2 YFSETQ. V lost 5 bases and J lost 6; bases outside the gene matches: 11. The CDR3 totals 15 residues. CDR3 protein: CASSLSGSLTDTQYF. CDR3 coding DNA: TGCGCCAGCAGTCTGAGCGGGAGTTTGACGGATACGCAGTATTTT.

J is TRBJ2-7 and V is TRBV2; 9 bases match TRBD2. Germline V CDR1 and CDR2: SNHLY, FYNNEI. V lost 8 bases, J lost 3 bases, and 2 bases stayed unmatched. This CDR3 has 12 residues. The CDR3 DNA is TGTGCCAGCGGACTAGCGTTCTACGAGCAGTACTTC. Protein sequence: CASGLAFYEQYF.

The chain uses TRBV9 and TRBJ2-7; a weak D match, TRBD1 (6 bases). The CDR3 spans 14 residues. The germline V gene has CDR1 SGDLS and CDR2 YYNGEE. The germline V and J ends were trimmed by 4 bases and 0 bases, with 11 bases remaining between them. The DNA for the CDR3 is TGTGCCAGCAGCCCCGGACAGAACTCCTACGAGCAGTACTTC. Amino acid sequence: CASSPGQNSYEQYF.

CDR3 nucleotide sequence: TGTGCCAGCAGCCCAAAGAGTCTCACTAGCGGGAGGAATGAGCAGTTCTTC. This sequence encodes CASSPKSLTSGRNEQFF. The V call is TRBV3-1 (or the pseudogene TRBV3-2), the J call TRBJ2-1; 12 positions agree with TRBD2. CDR1 and CDR2 (germline): LGHDT, YNNKEL (reference sequence). The CDR3 has 17 residues. The V segment lost 4 bases and the J segment 7 bases; nucleotides outside the gene matches: 11.

This chain links TRBV28 with TRBJ1-4; D is possibly TRBD1 (6 bases). Germline assignment: CDR1 MDHEN and CDR2 SYDVKM. CDR3 length: 15 residues. Trimming shortened V by 3 bases and J by 3 bases, and 11 bases separated the two germline ends. Here the CDR3 DNA reads TGTGCCAGCAGTTTGTCGGGGACACCTAATGAAAAACTGTTTTTT. Translating it yields CASSLSGTPNEKLFF.

The CDR3 sequence: CASSQATGGANYGYTF. The DNA for the CDR3 is TGCGCCAGCAGCCAAGCGACAGGGGGAGCTAACTATGGCTACACCTTC. V and J are TRBV4-3 and TRBJ1-2, with 9 nucleotides matching TRBD1. CDR1 is LGHNA and CDR2 is YSLEER in the germline V gene. This CDR3 comprises 16 residues. V lost 1 base and J lost 0; bases outside the gene matches: 3.